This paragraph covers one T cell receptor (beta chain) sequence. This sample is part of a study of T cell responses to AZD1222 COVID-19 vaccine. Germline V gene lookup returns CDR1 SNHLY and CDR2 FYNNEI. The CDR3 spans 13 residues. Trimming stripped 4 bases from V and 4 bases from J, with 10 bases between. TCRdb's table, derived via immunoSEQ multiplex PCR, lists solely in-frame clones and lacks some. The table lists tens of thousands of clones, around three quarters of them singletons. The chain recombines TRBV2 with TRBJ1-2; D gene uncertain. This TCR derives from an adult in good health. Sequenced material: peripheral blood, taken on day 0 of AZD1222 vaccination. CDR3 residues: CASSGRESYGYTF. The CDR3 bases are TGTGCCAGCAGTGGTCGGGAGTCCTATGGCTACACCTTC.